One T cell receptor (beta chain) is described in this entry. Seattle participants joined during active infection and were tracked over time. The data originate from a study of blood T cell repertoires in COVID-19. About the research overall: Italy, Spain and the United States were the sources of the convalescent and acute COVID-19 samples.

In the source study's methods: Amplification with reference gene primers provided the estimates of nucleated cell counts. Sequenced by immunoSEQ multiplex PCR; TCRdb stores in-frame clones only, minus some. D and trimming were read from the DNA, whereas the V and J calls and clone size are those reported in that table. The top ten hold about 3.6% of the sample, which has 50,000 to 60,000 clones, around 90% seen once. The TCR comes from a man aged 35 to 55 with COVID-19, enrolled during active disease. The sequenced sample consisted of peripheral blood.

CDR3 loop: CASSLGLGTDTQYF. The CDR3 region has the DNA TGCGCCAGCAGCTTGGGCTTAGGCACAGATACGCAGTATTTT. The chain employs TRBV5-1 and TRBJ2-3; no firm D call. Trimming pared 0 bases from V and 1 base from J, leaving 6 bases between. The CDR3 totals 14 residues. Germline-derived CDR1 and CDR2 are SGHRS and YFSETQ.